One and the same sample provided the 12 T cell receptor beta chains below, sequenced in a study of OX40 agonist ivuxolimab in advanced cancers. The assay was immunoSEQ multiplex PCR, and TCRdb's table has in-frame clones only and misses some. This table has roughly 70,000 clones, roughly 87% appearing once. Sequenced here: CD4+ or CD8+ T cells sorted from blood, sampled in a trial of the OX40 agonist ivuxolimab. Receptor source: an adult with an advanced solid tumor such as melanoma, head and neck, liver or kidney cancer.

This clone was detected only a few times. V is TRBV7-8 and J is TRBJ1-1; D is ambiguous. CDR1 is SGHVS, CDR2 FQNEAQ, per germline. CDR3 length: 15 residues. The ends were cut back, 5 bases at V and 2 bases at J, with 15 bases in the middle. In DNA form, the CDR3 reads TGTGCCAGCAGCCTATCCCCCCAGCTCAACACTGAAGCTTTCTTT. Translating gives CASSLSPQLNTEAFF.

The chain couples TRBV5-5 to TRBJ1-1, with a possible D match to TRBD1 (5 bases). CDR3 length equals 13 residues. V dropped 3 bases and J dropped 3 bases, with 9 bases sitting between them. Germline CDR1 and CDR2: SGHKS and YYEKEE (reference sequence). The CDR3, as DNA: TGTGCCAGCAGCTCAGGGCCATACACTGAAGCTTTCTTT. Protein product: CASSSGPYTEAFF.

The chain's CDR3 is CAISVIGYGYTF. CDR3 nucleotide sequence: TGTGCCATCAGTGTGATAGGGTATGGCTACACCTTC. The rearrangement uses TRBV10-3 and TRBJ1-2; no reliable D call. The V gene's germline CDR1 is ENHRY and CDR2 SYGVKD. The CDR3 sequence is 12 residues long. V lost 4 bases to trimming and J lost 5 bases, with 8 bases between them.

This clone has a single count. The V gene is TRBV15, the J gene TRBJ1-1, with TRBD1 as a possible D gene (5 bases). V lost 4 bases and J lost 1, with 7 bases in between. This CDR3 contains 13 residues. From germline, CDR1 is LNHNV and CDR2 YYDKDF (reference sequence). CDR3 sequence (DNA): TGTGCCACCAGCACTGACAGGAACACTGAAGCTTTCTTT. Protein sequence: CATSTDRNTEAFF. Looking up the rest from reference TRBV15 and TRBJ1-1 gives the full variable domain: DAMVIQNPRYQVTQFGKPVTLSCSQTLNHNVMYWYQQKSSQAPKLLFHYYDKDFNNEADTPDNFQSRRPNTSFCFLDIRSPGLGDTAMYLCATSTDRNTEAFFGQGTRLTVV.

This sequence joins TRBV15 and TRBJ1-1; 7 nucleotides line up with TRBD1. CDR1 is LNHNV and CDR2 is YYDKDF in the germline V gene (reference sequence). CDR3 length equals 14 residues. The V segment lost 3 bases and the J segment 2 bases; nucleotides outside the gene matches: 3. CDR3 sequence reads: CATSRGQRNTEAFF. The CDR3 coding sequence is TGTGCCACCAGCAGGGGACAGCGTAACACTGAAGCTTTCTTT.

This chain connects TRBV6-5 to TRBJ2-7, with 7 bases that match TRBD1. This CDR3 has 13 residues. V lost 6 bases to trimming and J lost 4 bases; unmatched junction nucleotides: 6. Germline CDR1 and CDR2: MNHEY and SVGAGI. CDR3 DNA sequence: TGTGCCAGCAGGACAGGGAGTAGGTACGAGCAGTACTTC. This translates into CASRTGSRYEQYF.

The CDR3 loop is CTSGHNEQFF. CDR3 sequence (DNA): TGCACCTCTGGGCACAATGAGCAGTTCTTC. The genes are TRBV20-1 and TRBJ2-1; D is unclear. The CDR3 sequence is 10 residues long. CDR1 and CDR2 (germline): DFQATT, SNEGSKA (reference sequence).

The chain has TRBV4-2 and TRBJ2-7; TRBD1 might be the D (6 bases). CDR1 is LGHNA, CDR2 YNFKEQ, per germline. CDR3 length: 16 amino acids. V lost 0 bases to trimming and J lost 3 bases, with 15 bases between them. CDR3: CASSQDGDILGYEQYF. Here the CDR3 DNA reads TGTGCCAGCAGCCAAGATGGGGACATCCTCGGCTACGAGCAGTACTTC.

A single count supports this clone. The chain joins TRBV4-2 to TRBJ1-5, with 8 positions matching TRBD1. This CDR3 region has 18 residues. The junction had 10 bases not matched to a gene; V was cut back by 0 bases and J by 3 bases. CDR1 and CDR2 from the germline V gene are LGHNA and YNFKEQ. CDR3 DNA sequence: TGTGCCAGCAGCCAAGATTTGACCGGACAGGGCAACAATCAGCCCCAGCATTTT. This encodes CASSQDLTGQGNNQPQHF.

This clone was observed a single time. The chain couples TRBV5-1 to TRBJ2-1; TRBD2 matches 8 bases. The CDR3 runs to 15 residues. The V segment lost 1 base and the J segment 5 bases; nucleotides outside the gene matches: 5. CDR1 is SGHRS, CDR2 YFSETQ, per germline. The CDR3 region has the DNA TGCGCCAGCAGCTTGTACGGGACTAGGAACAATGAGCAGTTCTTC. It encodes CASSLYGTRNNEQFF.

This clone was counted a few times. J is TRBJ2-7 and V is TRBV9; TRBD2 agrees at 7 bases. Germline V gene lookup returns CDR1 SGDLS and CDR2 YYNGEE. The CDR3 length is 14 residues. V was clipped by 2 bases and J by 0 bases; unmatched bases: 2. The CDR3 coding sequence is TGTGCCAGCAGCGTGTTAGCGGGCTCCTACGAGCAGTACTTC. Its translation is CASSVLAGSYEQYF. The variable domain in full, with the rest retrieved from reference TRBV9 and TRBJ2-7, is DSGVTQTPKHLITATGQRVTLRCSPRSGDLSVYWYQQSLDQGLQFLIQYYNGEERAKGNILERFSAQQFPDLHSELNLSSLELGDSALYFCASSVLAGSYEQYFGPGTRLTVT.

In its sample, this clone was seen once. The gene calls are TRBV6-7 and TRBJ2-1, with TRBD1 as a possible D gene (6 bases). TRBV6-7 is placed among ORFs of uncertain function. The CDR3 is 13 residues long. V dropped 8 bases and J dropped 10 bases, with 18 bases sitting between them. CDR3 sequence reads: CASQTRGIGEQFF. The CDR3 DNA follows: TGTGCCAGCCAAACAAGGGGGATAGGGGAGCAGTTCTTC.